The present T cell receptor (beta chain) was sequenced within a study of tumor and adjacent non-tumor tissue in lung cancer. Study summary: There were 11 to 13 adenocarcinoma, 2 squamous cell carcinoma and 1 small cell lung cancer cases.

This sample's RNA came from whole unsorted tissue. This non-tumor lung sample came from over 3 cm beyond the tumor edge. For this clonotype: Its antigen is still unknown. At one end, the junction sequence differs from germline, possibly due to a read error.

Germline-derived CDR1 and CDR2 are SGHAT and FQNNGV. The CDR3 runs 16 residues. Study observations and caveats: Tumor repertoires had a smaller top 100 clone share than normal lung.

Three rounds of nested PCR, following a modified ARM-PCR protocol, produced the TCRbeta library. Each CDR3 protein is one row after TCRdb ran MiXCR on the multiplex PCR reads. Of about 60,000 distinct CDR3 sequences listed, around two thirds are singletons. The TCR was taken from a man in his 70s with non-small cell lung cancer. Material for sequencing was distant non-tumor lung tissue. The V and J genes are TRBV11-2 and TRBJ2-1, with 9 bases identical to TRBD1. The CDR3 DNA is TGTGCCAGCAGCTTCGGTATGGGACAGGGCTACAATGAGCAGTTCTTT. Translating gives CASSFGMGQGYNEQFF. The full variable domain, its missing parts supplied by reference TRBV11-2 and TRBJ2-1, is EAGVAQSPRYKIIEKRQSVAFWCNPISGHATLYWYQQILGQGPKLLIQFQNNGVVDDSQLPKDRFSAERLKGVDSTLKIQPAKLEDSAVYLCASSFGMGQGYNEQFFGPGTRLTVL.